This is a list of T cell receptor beta chains from one sample in a study of blood T cells in healthy people across ages. TCRdb analysed the 5' RACE reads with MiXCR anew, one entry per CDR3 protein. Among about 1 million distinct CDR3 sequences, about 25% were seen once, and the ten largest hold less than 0.85%. These sequences were also reported in another study, on T cells of mothers and their children.

Sequences were obtained from blood. These receptors were obtained from a girl aged 2-9 years in good health. CDR3s include the opening cysteine and the closing phenylalanine or tryptophan. A D gene is named only where the DNA matches it firmly. Clone sizes are given selectively: once, few, many, or a class where the clone is expanded.

v_gene,abundance,d_gene,j_gene,CDR3aa,CDR3nt
TRBV6-6,many,TRBD1,TRBJ2-7,CASSYTGDEQYF,TGTGCCAGCAGTTACACAGGGGACGAGCAGTACTTC
TRBV7-7,-,-,TRBJ2-7,CASSPSVGAYEQYF,TGTGCTAGCAGTCCTTCAGTAGGGGCCTACGAGCAGTACTTC
TRBV7-3,few,TRBD1,TRBJ2-1,CASSPGQGASNEQFF,TGTGCCAGCAGCCCCGGACAGGGGGCGTCCAATGAGCAGTTCTTC
TRBV7-8,-,-,TRBJ2-5,CASSLVGGGTSETQYF,TGTGCCAGCAGCTTAGTAGGGGGTGGTACGAGCGAGACCCAGTACTTC
TRBV2,few,-,TRBJ1-2,CASSERAASYGYTF,TGTGCCAGCAGTGAAAGGGCCGCGTCCTATGGCTACACCTTC
TRBV27,few,TRBD2,TRBJ2-7,CASSLSGTDYEQYF,TGTGCCAGCAGTTTAAGCGGGACGGACTACGAGCAGTACTTC
TRBV29-1,-,TRBD2,TRBJ2-7,CSVGHTSGSVEQYF,TGCAGCGTAGGCCACACTAGCGGGAGTGTTGAGCAGTACTTC
TRBV19,few,-,TRBJ2-7,CASSMGGTTYEQYF,TGTGCCAGTAGTATGGGAGGGACAACCTACGAGCAGTACTTC
TRBV6-2/TRBV6-3,-,-,TRBJ2-7,CASSYFSAYEQYF,TGTGCCAGCAGTTACTTCAGCGCGTACGAGCAGTACTTC
TRBV7-9,-,TRBD2,TRBJ2-2,CASSHFRDYQNTGELFF,TGTGCCAGCAGCCATTTTAGGGACTACCAGAACACCGGGGAGCTGTTTTTT
TRBV5-1,-,TRBD1,TRBJ2-1,CAGSLGQGFYSYNEQFF,TGCGCCGGCAGCTTGGGACAGGGTTTTTACTCCTACAATGAGCAGTTCTTC
TRBV20-1,few,TRBD2,TRBJ2-5,CSAHGLAGLQETQYF,TGCAGTGCCCACGGACTAGCGGGTCTCCAAGAGACCCAGTACTTC
TRBV7-2,few,TRBD2,TRBJ2-5,CASSFPLAGGPLQETQYF,TGTGCCAGCAGCTTCCCCCTAGCGGGGGGCCCACTCCAAGAGACCCAGTACTTC
TRBV7-9,-,-,TRBJ2-5,CASSLGTPRETQYF,TGTGCCAGCAGCCTCGGGACACCTCGCGAGACTCAGTACTTC
TRBV6-5,-,-,TRBJ1-3,CASSSEMNSGNTIYF,TGTGCCAGCAGTTCCGAAATGAACTCTGGAAACACCATATATTTT
TRBV7-9,few,-,TRBJ1-4,CATERNNEKLFF,TGTGCCACCGAGAGGAATAATGAAAAACTGTTTTTT
TRBV3-1,-,-,TRBJ2-1,CASSWRLNNEQFF,TGTGCCAGCAGCTGGCGATTGAACAATGAGCAGTTCTTC
TRBV12-3/TRBV12-4,-,-,TRBJ2-5,CASRPSGLQETQYF,TGTGCCAGCAGACCCTCGGGACTGCAAGAGACCCAGTACTTC
TRBV9,-,-,TRBJ1-2,CASRRGLNYGYTF,TGTGCCAGCAGGAGGGGTCTAAACTATGGCTACACCTTC
TRBV29-1,few,-,TRBJ1-1,CSVPVQGEAFF,TGCAGCGTTCCTGTACAGGGTGAAGCTTTCTTT
TRBV11-2,-,-,TRBJ1-1,CASSPRDGDTEAFF,TGTGCCAGCAGCCCCCGGGACGGCGACACTGAAGCTTTCTTT
TRBV6-2/TRBV6-3,many,TRBD2,TRBJ2-1,CASSTRTSSYNEQFF,TGTGCCAGCAGCACCCGGACTAGCTCCTACAATGAGCAGTTCTTC
TRBV6-6,-,TRBD2,TRBJ2-4,CASLRFGASGGWDIQYF,TGTGCCAGCCTCCGGTTCGGGGCTAGCGGGGGGTGGGACATTCAGTACTTC
TRBV28,-,TRBD1,TRBJ1-6,CASRPRDRENSPLHF,TGTGCCAGCAGACCTCGGGACAGGGAGAATTCACCCCTCCACTTT
TRBV27,few,-,TRBJ1-4,CASSYDRTALGEKLFF,TGTGCCAGCAGTTACGATCGGACAGCCCTTGGGGAAAAACTGTTTTTT
TRBV5-1,few,-,TRBJ2-2,CASSYDGPTRELFF,TGCGCCAGCAGCTATGACGGCCCTACCCGGGAGCTGTTTTTT
TRBV6-2/TRBV6-3,few,-,TRBJ2-5,CASSYFRGPETQYF,TGTGCCAGCAGTTACTTCCGGGGGCCAGAGACCCAGTACTTC
TRBV10-1,few,-,TRBJ2-5,CASSESSSGEETQYF,TGCGCCAGCAGTGAGTCTAGCTCAGGAGAAGAGACCCAGTACTTC
TRBV7-2,few,-,TRBJ1-6,CASSSRWNSPLHF,TGTGCCAGCAGCTCCAGATGGAATTCACCCCTCCACTTT
TRBV29-1,few,-,TRBJ2-5,CSVRGRGDWETQYF,TGCAGCGTTCGGGGTAGGGGCGACTGGGAGACCCAGTACTTC
TRBV6-5,-,-,TRBJ2-5,CASSWTYQETQYF,TGTGCCAGCAGCTGGACTTACCAAGAGACCCAGTACTTC